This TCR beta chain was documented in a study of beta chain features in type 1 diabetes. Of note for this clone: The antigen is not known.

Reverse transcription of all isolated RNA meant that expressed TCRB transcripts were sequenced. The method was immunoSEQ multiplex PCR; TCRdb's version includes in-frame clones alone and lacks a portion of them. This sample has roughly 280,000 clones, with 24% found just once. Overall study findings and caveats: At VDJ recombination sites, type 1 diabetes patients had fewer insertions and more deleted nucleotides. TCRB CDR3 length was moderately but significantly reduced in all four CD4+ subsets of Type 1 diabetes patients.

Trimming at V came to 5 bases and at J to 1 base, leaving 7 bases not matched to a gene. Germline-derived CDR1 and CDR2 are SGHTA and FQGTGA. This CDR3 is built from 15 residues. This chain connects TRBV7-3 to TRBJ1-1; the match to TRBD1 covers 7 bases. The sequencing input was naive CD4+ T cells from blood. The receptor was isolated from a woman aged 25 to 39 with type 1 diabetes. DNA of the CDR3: TGTGCCAGCAGCAGCACAGGGGCCGAGAACACTGAAGCTTTCTTT. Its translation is CASSSTGAENTEAFF.